The entry that follows covers one T cell receptor beta chain sequence. Antigen specificity is unknown. This record comes from a study of cytomegalovirus exposure and HLA in healthy donors. Study-level points and caveats: Researchers reported in a later analysis that a missense DCLRE1C variant was tied to TCR beta V- and J-gene trimming. After further analysis at a later stage, roughly 15,000 TCR beta sequences were associated with HLA alleles at 0.05 false discovery rate. Later analysis revealed greater clonal expansion in HLA-associated TCR beta chains than in equally common others.

The V end lost 1 base, the J end lost 2 bases, and 9 bases lay between the germline ends. In germline, CDR1 is SGHTA, CDR2 FQGNSA. The CDR3 is 14 amino acids. 60 Vbeta and 13 Jbeta primers were used in PCR. TCRdb's table, derived via immunoSEQ multiplex PCR, lists solely in-frame clones and lacks some. Of over 110,000 clones listed, 70% to 80% are singletons. Source material: PBMCs. The chain joins TRBV7-2 to TRBJ2-7; TRBD1 might be the D (5 bases). The receptor was derived from a young woman in good health and CMV-seropositive. As DNA, the CDR3 is TGTGCCAGCAGCTTAGGGGGCTCAGCCTACGAGCAGTACTTC. Translation gives CASSLGGSAYEQYF.